Listed below are T cell receptor beta chains from one sample, sequenced in a study of blood T cells in healthy people across ages. TCRdb used MiXCR to reprocess the 5' RACE reads, holding one entry per CDR3 protein. The sample shows approximately 730,000 distinct CDR3 sequences, approximately 43% of them seen only once. The sequencing input was blood. These receptors came from a woman between 55 and 75 years old in good health. Each CDR3 is given with its conserved first and last residue. Fields, in order: D gene, clone size, J gene, V gene, CDR3 protein, CDR3 DNA. D genes are given only for firm matches. Rows give clone size only sometimes, using once, few, many, or a class for an expanded clone.

D gene: .; clone size: .; J gene: TRBJ1-5; V gene: TRBV15; CDR3 protein: CATSREVQPQHF; CDR3 DNA: TGTGCCACCAGCAGAGAAGTTCAGCCCCAGCATTTT
D gene: .; clone size: .; J gene: TRBJ2-1; V gene: TRBV20-1; CDR3 protein: CSARDYVSYNEQFF; CDR3 DNA: TGCAGTGCTAGAGATTACGTCTCCTACAATGAGCAGTTCTTC
D gene: .; clone size: many; J gene: TRBJ1-2; V gene: TRBV9; CDR3 protein: CASSDNRANYGYTF; CDR3 DNA: TGTGCCAGCAGCGACAACAGAGCTAACTATGGCTACACCTTC
D gene: TRBD1; clone size: .; J gene: TRBJ2-7; V gene: TRBV27; CDR3 protein: CASRGTVTGGDLEQYF; CDR3 DNA: TGTGCCAGCAGGGGAACTGTGACAGGGGGAGATCTCGAGCAGTACTTC
D gene: TRBD1; clone size: few; J gene: TRBJ2-4; V gene: TRBV10-3; CDR3 protein: CAIRGDRVNIQYF; CDR3 DNA: TGTGCCATCAGAGGGGACAGGGTTAACATTCAGTACTTC
D gene: .; clone size: .; J gene: TRBJ2-1; V gene: TRBV12-3/TRBV12-4; CDR3 protein: CASSAGLTSREQFF; CDR3 DNA: TGTGCCAGCAGTGCGGGACTTACTTCGCGTGAGCAGTTCTTC
D gene: TRBD1; clone size: .; J gene: TRBJ1-2; V gene: TRBV4-2; CDR3 protein: CASSPRSLGTGVNYGYTF; CDR3 DNA: TGTGCCAGCAGCCCAAGATCCCTAGGGACAGGGGTTAACTATGGCTACACCTTC
D gene: .; clone size: .; J gene: TRBJ2-5; V gene: TRBV30; CDR3 protein: CAWDAVGRETQYF; CDR3 DNA: TGTGCCTGGGATGCGGTAGGGCGAGAGACCCAGTACTTC
D gene: TRBD2; clone size: .; J gene: TRBJ2-5; V gene: TRBV12-3/TRBV12-4; CDR3 protein: CASSGTSDPQYF; CDR3 DNA: TGTGCCAGCAGCGGGACTAGCGATCCCCAGTACTTC
D gene: .; clone size: .; J gene: TRBJ2-1; V gene: TRBV7-8; CDR3 protein: CASSLPSAPAPQFF; CDR3 DNA: TGTGCCAGCAGCTTACCCTCGGCTCCGGCGCCGCAGTTCTTC
D gene: .; clone size: .; J gene: TRBJ1-1; V gene: TRBV4-3; CDR3 protein: CASGQGRWNTEAFF; CDR3 DNA: TGCGCCAGCGGCCAAGGACGGTGGAACACTGAAGCTTTCTTT
D gene: .; clone size: many; J gene: TRBJ2-3; V gene: TRBV7-3; CDR3 protein: CASSLTRAENTQYF; CDR3 DNA: TGTGCCAGCAGCTTAACTCGGGCCGAAAATACGCAGTATTTT
D gene: .; clone size: .; J gene: TRBJ2-3; V gene: TRBV20-1; CDR3 protein: CSVRDKSTDTQYF; CDR3 DNA: TGCAGTGTACGCGACAAGAGCACAGATACGCAGTATTTT
D gene: .; clone size: few; J gene: TRBJ2-3; V gene: TRBV7-3; CDR3 protein: CASSPRMGVATQYF; CDR3 DNA: TGTGCCAGCAGCCCGCGGATGGGGGTCGCTACGCAGTATTTT
D gene: TRBD1; clone size: .; J gene: TRBJ1-1; V gene: TRBV6-6; CDR3 protein: CASLQGQAKPEAFF; CDR3 DNA: TGTGCCAGCCTGCAGGGACAGGCGAAGCCTGAAGCTTTCTTT
D gene: .; clone size: few; J gene: TRBJ2-7; V gene: TRBV28; CDR3 protein: CASSTRDSLTYEQYF; CDR3 DNA: TGTGCCAGCAGTACCCGGGACTCCCTGACCTACGAGCAGTACTTC
D gene: .; clone size: .; J gene: TRBJ2-7; V gene: TRBV27; CDR3 protein: CATKFGEQYF; CDR3 DNA: TGTGCCACCAAATTCGGCGAGCAGTACTTC
D gene: .; clone size: .; J gene: TRBJ2-5; V gene: TRBV7-2; CDR3 protein: CASSFDPRAETQYF; CDR3 DNA: TGTGCCAGCAGCTTTGACCCCAGGGCCGAGACCCAGTACTTC
D gene: TRBD2; clone size: .; J gene: TRBJ2-1; V gene: TRBV5-1; CDR3 protein: CASGPAGVAGEIEQFF; CDR3 DNA: TGCGCCAGCGGCCCCGCCGGGGTAGCGGGAGAGATTGAGCAGTTCTTC
D gene: .; clone size: .; J gene: TRBJ2-7; V gene: TRBV7-9; CDR3 protein: CASGLVTGVIGEQYF; CDR3 DNA: TGTGCCAGCGGCTTAGTCACCGGGGTCATCGGCGAGCAGTACTTC
D gene: .; clone size: .; J gene: TRBJ2-7; V gene: TRBV2; CDR3 protein: CASSETGTYEQYF; CDR3 DNA: TGTGCCAGCAGTGAAACAGGGACCTACGAGCAGTACTTC